These T cell receptor beta chains were read from a single sample in a study of beta chain features in type 1 diabetes. Here immunoSEQ multiplex PCR was the method, and the copy in TCRdb shows in-frame clones only, minus some. The profile shows 150,000 to 200,000 clones, roughly 60% of them singletons. Specimen: naive CD4+ T cells from blood. All receptors derive from a man under 40 with type 1 diabetes. Each CDR3 is given with its conserved first and last residue. The D gene is left open where the match is weak. Some rows mark clone size as missing; the rest say once, few, many or name a class of expanded clone.

d_call: TRBD1; v_call: TRBV29-1; j_call: TRBJ1-6; clone_size: .; cdr3_aa: CSVQGGINSPLHF; cdr3_nt: TGCAGCGTGCAAGGGGGCATCAATTCACCCCTCCACTTT
d_call: .; v_call: TRBV29-1; j_call: TRBJ2-4; clone_size: few; cdr3_aa: CSVQYGFGKSIQYF; cdr3_nt: TGCAGCGTTCAGTACGGCTTCGGGAAATCCATTCAGTACTTC
d_call: .; v_call: TRBV5-1; j_call: TRBJ2-5; clone_size: .; cdr3_aa: CASSFGRSQETQYF; cdr3_nt: TGCGCCAGCAGCTTTGGGAGGTCTCAAGAGACCCAGTACTTC
d_call: .; v_call: TRBV9; j_call: TRBJ2-3; clone_size: few; cdr3_aa: CASSVPTGSSTDTQYF; cdr3_nt: TGTGCCAGCAGCGTCCCTACCGGTTCTAGCACAGATACGCAGTATTTT
d_call: .; v_call: TRBV14; j_call: TRBJ2-3; clone_size: .; cdr3_aa: CASSQLTDTQYF; cdr3_nt: TGTGCCAGCAGCCAACTCACAGATACGCAGTATTTT
d_call: TRBD1; v_call: TRBV7-2; j_call: TRBJ1-4; clone_size: few; cdr3_aa: CASSSDRGREKLFF; cdr3_nt: TGTGCCAGCAGCTCGGACAGGGGGCGTGAAAAACTGTTTTTT
d_call: TRBD1; v_call: TRBV27; j_call: TRBJ1-1; clone_size: .; cdr3_aa: CASSSLYRGRLDTEAFF; cdr3_nt: TGTGCCAGCAGTTCCCTATACAGGGGGCGCCTGGACACTGAAGCTTTCTTT
d_call: .; v_call: TRBV6-5; j_call: TRBJ1-6; clone_size: once; cdr3_aa: CASSYRGFRSPLHF; cdr3_nt: TGTGCCAGCAGTTACCGGGGCTTTCGTTCACCCCTCCACTTT
d_call: .; v_call: TRBV29-1; j_call: TRBJ1-1; clone_size: .; cdr3_aa: CSAFKTPNTEAFF; cdr3_nt: TGCAGCGCCTTCAAGACACCCAACACTGAAGCTTTCTTT
d_call: TRBD1; v_call: TRBV10-3; j_call: TRBJ2-5; clone_size: .; cdr3_aa: CATYSGTEETQYF; cdr3_nt: TGTGCCACCTATTCCGGGACAGAAGAGACCCAGTACTTC
d_call: .; v_call: TRBV7-2; j_call: TRBJ2-5; clone_size: .; cdr3_aa: CASTGLAETQYF; cdr3_nt: TGTGCCAGCACCGGCTTAGCGGAGACCCAGTACTTC
d_call: .; v_call: TRBV30; j_call: TRBJ2-7; clone_size: .; cdr3_aa: CAWTSVGEQYF; cdr3_nt: TGTGCCTGGACCTCGGTCGGCGAGCAGTACTTC
d_call: TRBD1; v_call: TRBV30; j_call: TRBJ2-4; clone_size: .; cdr3_aa: CAWRRQGGNIQYF; cdr3_nt: TGTGCCTGGAGGCGACAGGGGGGAAACATTCAGTACTTC
d_call: .; v_call: TRBV30; j_call: TRBJ2-3; clone_size: few; cdr3_aa: CAWRLRPSGASTDTQYF; cdr3_nt: TGTGCCTGGAGACTCCGTCCTAGTGGCGCTAGCACAGATACGCAGTATTTT
d_call: .; v_call: TRBV18; j_call: TRBJ2-3; clone_size: .; cdr3_aa: CASSLRGNTDTQYF; cdr3_nt: TGTGCCAGCTCACTTAGGGGGAACACAGATACGCAGTATTTT
d_call: .; v_call: TRBV7-9; j_call: TRBJ2-5; clone_size: .; cdr3_aa: CASSPNTGETQYF; cdr3_nt: TGTGCCAGCAGCCCAAACACGGGAGAGACCCAGTACTTC
d_call: .; v_call: TRBV4-3; j_call: TRBJ2-3; clone_size: few; cdr3_aa: CASSQEVPSSTDTQYF; cdr3_nt: TGCGCCAGCAGCCAAGAAGTCCCGTCTAGCACAGATACGCAGTATTTT
d_call: .; v_call: TRBV19; j_call: TRBJ2-5; clone_size: few; cdr3_aa: CASSGQGKETQYF; cdr3_nt: TGTGCCAGTAGTGGGCAGGGGAAAGAGACCCAGTACTTC
d_call: .; v_call: TRBV5-4; j_call: TRBJ2-6; clone_size: once; cdr3_aa: CASISDISGANVLTF; cdr3_nt: TGTGCCAGCATCTCGGACATTTCTGGGGCCAACGTCCTGACTTTC
d_call: .; v_call: TRBV27; j_call: TRBJ2-3; clone_size: .; cdr3_aa: CASRDGADSTDTQYF; cdr3_nt: TGTGCCAGCAGGGATGGGGCGGATAGCACAGATACGCAGTATTTT
d_call: .; v_call: TRBV7-2; j_call: TRBJ1-2; clone_size: .; cdr3_aa: CASSLDHLNYGYTF; cdr3_nt: TGTGCCAGCAGCTTAGACCACCTAAACTATGGCTACACCTTC
d_call: .; v_call: TRBV7-2; j_call: TRBJ2-5; clone_size: .; cdr3_aa: CASSTREGYQETQYF; cdr3_nt: TGTGCCAGCAGCACCAGAGAGGGGTACCAAGAGACCCAGTACTTC
d_call: TRBD1; v_call: TRBV28; j_call: TRBJ2-3; clone_size: .; cdr3_aa: CASRDRRTDTQYF; cdr3_nt: TGTGCCAGCAGGGACAGGAGGACAGATACGCAGTATTTT
d_call: .; v_call: TRBV18; j_call: TRBJ2-4; clone_size: .; cdr3_aa: CASSPILADIQYF; cdr3_nt: TGTGCCAGCTCACCAATACTGGCGGACATTCAGTACTTC
d_call: TRBD2; v_call: TRBV10-3; j_call: TRBJ2-2; clone_size: .; cdr3_aa: CAIREGLADTGELFF; cdr3_nt: TGTGCCATCAGGGAGGGACTAGCGGACACCGGGGAGCTGTTTTTT
d_call: TRBD1; v_call: TRBV28; j_call: TRBJ1-1; clone_size: .; cdr3_aa: CASSSPTGVDTEAFF; cdr3_nt: TGTGCCAGCAGTTCCCCGACAGGGGTGGACACTGAAGCTTTCTTT
d_call: TRBD1; v_call: TRBV29-1; j_call: TRBJ2-7; clone_size: .; cdr3_aa: CSVEVGGQAPYEQYF; cdr3_nt: TGCAGCGTTGAAGTGGGCGGACAGGCTCCTTACGAGCAGTACTTC
d_call: .; v_call: TRBV29-1; j_call: TRBJ2-2; clone_size: .; cdr3_aa: CSVEGSSAGELFF; cdr3_nt: TGCAGCGTTGAAGGGTCGAGCGCCGGGGAGCTGTTTTTT
d_call: .; v_call: TRBV28; j_call: TRBJ1-4; clone_size: .; cdr3_aa: CATQDGNGEKLFF; cdr3_nt: TGTGCCACCCAGGACGGGAACGGTGAAAAACTGTTTTTT